This TCR beta chain derives from a study of T cells expressing NK-cell markers. Worth noting for this clonotype: What it binds is not known.

The CDR3 is made up of 14 amino acids. Germline V gives CDR1 LNHDA, CDR2 SQIVND (reference sequence). TCRdb processed the 5' RACE reads again and assigns one entry to each CDR3 protein, with no DNA. In total, the table holds hundreds of thousands of distinct CDR3 sequences. Study outcomes and limitations: About 1.0-7.5% of CD8+ T cells in about 6 donors belonged to dominant NKG2C+ clonotypes.

The TCR sequence derives from a woman aged 18 to 69 in good health. The genes are TRBV19 and TRBJ1-2. The sequenced sample was blood T cells: a sorted CD56 or NKG2C T cell subset, CD4+ or CD8+ T cells, or bulk PBMC T cells (not recorded which). This chain's CDR3 is CASTGRGLNYGYTF.